The source of this T cell receptor beta chain is a study of vaccination and CD4 T cells after COVID-19. Study-wide context: Several convalescent patients had mild and one had severe PCR-confirmed SARS-CoV-2 disease. Cellular stimulation was performed using overlapping spike peptides derived from SARS-CoV-2, HCoV-NL63, HCoV-OC43 and HCoV-229E. Overall study findings and caveats: The median number of SARS-CoV-2-reactive clonotypes increased from about 20 to 38, a change that did not reach significance.

Treatment reported: approximately 11-day PBMC culture with coronavirus spike peptide pools or control peptides (ViraFEST assay). This clonotype was detected only a few times. The antigen remains unidentified. The Oncomine TCR Beta short-read assay was what sequenced the DNA obtained from cultured CD4+ T cells. MiXCR, applied by TCRdb to the PCR reads, yields one record per CDR3 protein. Here the sample spans about 14,000 distinct CDR3 sequences, about 34% being singletons. Germline V gene sequence: CDR1 DFQATT, CDR2 SNEGSKA (reference sequence). V lost 6 bases and J 7 bases, leaving 18 bases between the germline ends. CDR3 length equals 14 residues.

The sequence came from a human donor with COVID-19. Sequences were obtained from cultured CD4+ T cells from blood. The chain joins TRBV20-1 to TRBJ2-2; D ambiguous. DNA for the CDR3: TGCAGTGCCCGCTTGGTAGCAGGCAGCGGGGAGCTGTTTTTT. Its protein product is CSARLVAGSGELFF.